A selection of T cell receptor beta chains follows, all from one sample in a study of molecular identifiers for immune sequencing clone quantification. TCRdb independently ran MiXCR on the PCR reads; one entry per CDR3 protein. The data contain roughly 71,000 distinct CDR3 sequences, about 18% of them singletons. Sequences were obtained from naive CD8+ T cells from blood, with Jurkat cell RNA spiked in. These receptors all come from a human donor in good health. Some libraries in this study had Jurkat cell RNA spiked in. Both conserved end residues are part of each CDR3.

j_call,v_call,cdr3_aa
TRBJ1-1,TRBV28,CASSTGTEYLNTEAFF
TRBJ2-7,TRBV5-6,CTSSEGQAYEQYF
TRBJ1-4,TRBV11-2,CARSPGTGSTNEKLFF
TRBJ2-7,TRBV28,CASSLRSTYQREQYF
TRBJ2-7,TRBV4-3,CASSQITSGRVEQYF
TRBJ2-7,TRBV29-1,CSVEVAQGSYEQYF
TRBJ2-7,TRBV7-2,CASSLRESSYEQYF
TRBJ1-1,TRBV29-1,CSVVSAGSWTEAFF
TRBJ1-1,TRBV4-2,CASSQDRGTNTEAFF
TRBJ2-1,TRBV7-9,CASSPTDSRHEQFF
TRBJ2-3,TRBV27,CAKGSGHQTQRVFVSDTGTQYF
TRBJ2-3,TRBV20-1,CSARDTVAAMLDTQYF
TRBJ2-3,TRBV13,CASRPTTSGSDPSTDTQYF
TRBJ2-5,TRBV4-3,CASSQSDVQETQYF
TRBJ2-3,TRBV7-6,CASSRIRVDTQYF
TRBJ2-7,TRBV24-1,CATAGSGGLSEQYF
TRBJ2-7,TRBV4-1,CASSQATTRNYEQYF
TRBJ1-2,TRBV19,CASSNTGGGWYGYTF
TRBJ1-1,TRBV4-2,CASSQGADKAFF
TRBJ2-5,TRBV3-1,CASSPEASGSQETQYF
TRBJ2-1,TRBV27,CASSPRTSGRGEQFF
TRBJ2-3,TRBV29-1,CSVEDLPDTQYF
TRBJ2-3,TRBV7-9,CASSLGDLVDTQYF
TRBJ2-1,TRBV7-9,CASSFTPLAASYNEQFF